The clone carrying this T cell receptor beta chain was recorded only once. As yet, its antigen is unknown. The same CDR3 also results from other DNA sequences found in this sample. Profiling relied on immunoSEQ multiplex PCR, and the TCRdb table lists in-frame clones only, not all of them. The sample yields just over 60,000 clones, 85% to 95% seen once. V lost 3 bases, J lost 4 bases, and 5 bases stayed unmatched. The germline gives CDR1 SGHDN, CDR2 FVKESK. CDR3 size: 14 residues. The data originate from a study of OX40 agonist ivuxolimab in advanced cancers. Study at large: Three individuals attained partial responses, comprising one hepatocellular carcinoma case and two cutaneous melanoma cases. General study findings and limits: The CD4+ and CD8+ T cells in the blood had expanded clonally by week 6 at 0.1 to 3.0 mg/kg. Several nonresponders also turned out to have low normalized T-cell clonal expansion. Partial responders dosed at 0.1-3.0 mg/kg displayed clonal expansion ranking among the lowest.

The TCR sequence derives from an adult with an advanced solid tumor such as melanoma, head and neck, liver or kidney cancer. This chain links TRBV14 with TRBJ2-7, with 8 bases aligning to TRBD1. The sample consisted of CD4+ or CD8+ T cells sorted from blood, taken in a trial of the OX40 agonist ivuxolimab. The CDR3 sequence is CASSQVTGGYEQYF. The DNA for the CDR3 is TGTGCCAGCAGCCAGGTTACAGGGGGGTACGAGCAGTACTTC.